A single T cell receptor beta chain is shown here with its context. Only in-frame clones appear in the TCRdb table, and some are missing; sequencing was by immunoSEQ multiplex PCR. Of 330,000 or so clones listed, around nine tenths are singletons. CDR1 is LNHDA, CDR2 SQIVND, per germline (reference sequence). V trimming: 4 bases; J trimming: 4 bases; junction bases outside the gene matches: 1. The CDR3 runs 13 residues. This sample stems from a study of blood T cell repertoires in COVID-19. This chain connects TRBV19 to TRBJ2-5, with TRBD2 matching 9 bases. This TCR derives from a woman in her 30s who had been exposed to COVID-19. The sequencing sample was made of PBMCs or T cells enriched from blood (not recorded which). The DNA of the CDR3 is TGTGCCAGTAGTAATAGCGGGAGAGAGACCCAGTACTTC. It translates to CASSNSGRETQYF.